This T cell receptor beta chain came from a study of blood T cell repertoires in COVID-19. Overall study: Sites in the United States, Italy and Spain provided acute and convalescent COVID-19 samples. Sources were T cells, B-cell-depleted T cells, or PBMCs; the material itself was cDNA or gDNA.

Sequencing used immunoSEQ multiplex PCR; TCRdb keeps in-frame clones, though not all of them. The sample lists 95,000 to 150,000 clones; around 77% were seen once. This clone was seen a handful of times. The clonotype was recovered from a human donor in a cohort sampled during active COVID-19. The sample comprised peripheral blood.

In nucleotides, the CDR3 is TGTGCCAGCAGCCTACTAGCGGGATCCTACGAGCAGTACTTC. The encoded protein is CASSLLAGSYEQYF. The chain links TRBV27 to TRBJ2-7; 10 bases align to TRBD2. Germline CDR1 and CDR2: MNHEY and SMNVEV (reference sequence). V lost 6 bases to trimming and J lost 1 base; unmatched junction nucleotides: 3. The length of the CDR3 is 14 residues.